Below, one T cell receptor (beta chain) is given with its context. Its antigen is unknown. The data belong to a study of vaccination and CD4 T cells after COVID-19. On the study more broadly: At a median approximately 71 days (range 14 to 241) after dose two, post-vaccine samples were obtained. Notes on the study in general: Vaccine-specific clones in convalescent patients were spike mono-reactive in 304 of 307 cases.

Treatment defined: roughly nine-day PBMC culture with coronavirus spike peptide pools or control peptides (ViraFEST assay). CD4+ T cells that had been cultured provided DNA sequenced with the Oncomine TCR Beta short-read assay. A single record per CDR3 protein comes from TCRdb applying MiXCR to the PCR reads. Of over 10,000 distinct CDR3 sequences listed, 56% were seen once; the top ten hold about a sixth. This receptor was identified in a human donor who had recovered from COVID-19. The sample taken for sequencing was CD4+ T cells from blood, cultured in vitro.

CDR3 loop: CASSQDRGYAYEQYF. The CDR3 region has the DNA TGTGCCAGCAGCCAAGACAGGGGATATGCCTACGAGCAGTACTTC. This chain joins TRBV4-2 and TRBJ2-7; D perhaps matches TRBD1 (6 bases). The length of the CDR3 is 15 residues. Deletions cut 0 bases from V and 2 bases from J, with 11 bases between. Germline CDR1 reads LGHNA; CDR2 reads YNFKEQ.